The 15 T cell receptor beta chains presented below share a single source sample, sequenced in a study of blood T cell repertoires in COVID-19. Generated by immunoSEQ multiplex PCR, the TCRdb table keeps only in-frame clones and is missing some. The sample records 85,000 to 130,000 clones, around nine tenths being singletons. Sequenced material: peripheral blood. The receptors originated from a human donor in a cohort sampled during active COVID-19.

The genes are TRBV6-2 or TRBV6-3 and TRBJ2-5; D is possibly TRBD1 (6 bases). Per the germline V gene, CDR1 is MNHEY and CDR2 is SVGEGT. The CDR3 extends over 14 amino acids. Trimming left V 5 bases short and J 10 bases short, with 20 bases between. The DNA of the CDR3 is TGTGCCAGCAGTCGGGACACCCCAGGGTTGTTCCAGTACTTC. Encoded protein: CASSRDTPGLFQYF.

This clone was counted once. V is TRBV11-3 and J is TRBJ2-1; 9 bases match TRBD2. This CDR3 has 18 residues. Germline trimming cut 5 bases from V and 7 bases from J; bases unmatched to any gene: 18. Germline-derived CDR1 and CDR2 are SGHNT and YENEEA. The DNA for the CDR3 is TGTGCCAGCAGCCCCGACAGTGCGGGAGGGCCCCGATGGAATGAGCAGTTCTTC. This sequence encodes CASSPDSAGGPRWNEQFF.

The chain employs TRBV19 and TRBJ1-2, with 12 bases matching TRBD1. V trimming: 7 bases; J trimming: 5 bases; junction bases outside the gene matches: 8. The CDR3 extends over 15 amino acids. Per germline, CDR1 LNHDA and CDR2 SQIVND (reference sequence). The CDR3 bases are TGTGCCAGTACCGCGGGGACAGGGGGCGGGTATGGCTACACCTTC. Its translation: CASTAGTGGGYGYTF.

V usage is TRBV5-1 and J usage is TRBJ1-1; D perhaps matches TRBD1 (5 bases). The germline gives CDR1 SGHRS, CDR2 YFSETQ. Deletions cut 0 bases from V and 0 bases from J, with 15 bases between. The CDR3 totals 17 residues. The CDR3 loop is CASSLEPGGLMNTEAFF. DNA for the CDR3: TGCGCCAGCAGCTTGGAACCCGGGGGTCTAATGAACACTGAAGCTTTCTTT.

This CDR3 is CASSLGGASDTQYF. CDR3 nucleotide sequence: TGTGCCAGCAGCTTAGGGGGGGCATCAGATACGCAGTATTTT. The rearrangement links TRBV7-3 to TRBJ2-3; tentatively, D is TRBD2 (7 bases). Trimming stripped 2 bases from V and 4 bases from J, with 10 bases between. Germline CDR1 SGHTA, CDR2 FQGTGA. This CDR3 is built from 14 residues.

The CDR3 loop reads CASRPPGQGHQPQHF. The CDR3 nucleotides read TGTGCCAGCAGACCACCGGGACAGGGGCACCAGCCCCAGCATTTT. This chain links TRBV6-5 with TRBJ1-5; 10 bases line up with TRBD1. Looked up from germline, CDR1 is MNHEY and CDR2 is SVGAGI. J gave up 7 bases and V 6 bases, and 9 bases lay outside the gene matches. The CDR3 spans 15 residues.

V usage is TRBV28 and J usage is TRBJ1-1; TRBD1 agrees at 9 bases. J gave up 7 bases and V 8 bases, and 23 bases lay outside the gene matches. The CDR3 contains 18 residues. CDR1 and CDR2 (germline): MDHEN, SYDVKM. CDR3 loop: CASSYRGLGSGSEGEAFF. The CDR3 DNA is TGTGCCAGCTCTTACAGGGGGCTTGGGTCGGGGAGTGAGGGTGAAGCTTTCTTT.

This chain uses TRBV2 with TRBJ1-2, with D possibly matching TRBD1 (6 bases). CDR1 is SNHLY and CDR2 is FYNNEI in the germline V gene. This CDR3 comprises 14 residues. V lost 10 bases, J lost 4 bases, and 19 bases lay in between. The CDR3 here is CATSLWGRGYGYTF. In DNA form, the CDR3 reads TGTGCCACCTCCTTGTGGGGGCGCGGCTATGGCTACACCTTC.

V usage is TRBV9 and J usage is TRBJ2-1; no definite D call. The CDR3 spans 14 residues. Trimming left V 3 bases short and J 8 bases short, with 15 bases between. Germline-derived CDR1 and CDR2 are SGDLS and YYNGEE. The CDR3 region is CASSEIPLSDEQFF. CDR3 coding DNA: TGTGCCAGCAGCGAAATCCCCCTGAGCGATGAGCAGTTCTTC.

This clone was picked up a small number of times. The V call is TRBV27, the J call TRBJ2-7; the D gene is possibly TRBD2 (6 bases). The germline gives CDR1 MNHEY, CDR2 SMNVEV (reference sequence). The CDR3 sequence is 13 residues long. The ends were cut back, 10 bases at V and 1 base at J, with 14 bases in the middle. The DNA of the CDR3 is TGTGCCACAAGCAGTGCGGGGTCCTACGAGCAGTACTTC. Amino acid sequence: CATSSAGSYEQYF.

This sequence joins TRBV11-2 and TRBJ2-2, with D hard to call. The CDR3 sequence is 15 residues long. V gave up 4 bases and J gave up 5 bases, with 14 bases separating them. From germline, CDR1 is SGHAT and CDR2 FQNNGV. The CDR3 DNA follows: TGTGCCAGCAGCTCCGCCGGGTCTCGAACCGGGGAGCTGTTTTTT. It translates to CASSSAGSRTGELFF.

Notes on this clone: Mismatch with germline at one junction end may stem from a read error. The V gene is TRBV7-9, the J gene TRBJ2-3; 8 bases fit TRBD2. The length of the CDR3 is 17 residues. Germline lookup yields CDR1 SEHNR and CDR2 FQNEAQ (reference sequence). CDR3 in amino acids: CASSFGGGSRGTDTQYF. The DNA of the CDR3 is TGCGCCAGCAGCTTCGGGGGGGGGAGTCGTGGGACAGATACGCAGTATTTT.

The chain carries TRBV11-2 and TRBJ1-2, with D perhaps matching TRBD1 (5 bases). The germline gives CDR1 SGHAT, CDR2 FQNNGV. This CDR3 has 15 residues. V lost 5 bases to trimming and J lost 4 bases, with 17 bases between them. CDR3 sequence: CASSRRVGPGYGYTF. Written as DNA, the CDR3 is TGTGCCAGCAGCCGCAGGGTGGGTCCTGGCTATGGCTACACCTTC.

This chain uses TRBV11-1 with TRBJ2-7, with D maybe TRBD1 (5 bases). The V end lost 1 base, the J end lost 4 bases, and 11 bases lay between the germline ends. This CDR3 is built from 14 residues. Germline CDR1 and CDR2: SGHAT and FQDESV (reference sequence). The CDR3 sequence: CASSLGRAGYEQYF. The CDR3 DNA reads TGTGCCAGCAGCTTAGGCAGGGCTGGATACGAGCAGTACTTC.

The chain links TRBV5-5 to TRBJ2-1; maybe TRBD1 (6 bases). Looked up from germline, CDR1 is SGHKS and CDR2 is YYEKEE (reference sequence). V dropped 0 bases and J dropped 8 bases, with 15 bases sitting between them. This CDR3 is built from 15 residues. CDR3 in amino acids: CASSLEGGEGHEQFF. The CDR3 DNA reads TGTGCCAGCAGCTTGGAAGGGGGAGAAGGCCATGAGCAGTTCTTC.